This T cell receptor (beta chain) comes out of a study of blood T cell repertoires in COVID-19. Study-wide background: Italy, Spain and the United States were the sources of the convalescent and acute COVID-19 samples. From T cells, B-cell-depleted T cells, or PBMCs came the material, which was cDNA or gDNA.

Germline V CDR1 and CDR2: LGHNA, YNFKEQ. The V gene lost 1 base and the J gene lost 6 bases, with 15 bases spanning the gap. CDR3 size: 15 residues. This clone has only a few counts. Authors' processing steps: Quantification of nucleated cells was approximated via reference gene primer amplification. Sequencing used immunoSEQ multiplex PCR; TCRdb keeps in-frame clones, though not all of them. V and J calls and clone size follow that table, whereas D and trimming were derived from the DNA. This table holds over 130,000 clones, 80% to 90% found once. The chain uses TRBV4-2 and TRBJ1-2, with a tentative D call TRBD1 (5 bases). The sequence was collected from a man aged 55 to 70 with active or convalescent COVID-19. Material for sequencing was peripheral blood. The CDR3 here is CASSQVAQGRDGYTF. The CDR3 region has the DNA TGTGCCAGCAGCCAAGTCGCCCAGGGAAGGGATGGCTACACCTTC.